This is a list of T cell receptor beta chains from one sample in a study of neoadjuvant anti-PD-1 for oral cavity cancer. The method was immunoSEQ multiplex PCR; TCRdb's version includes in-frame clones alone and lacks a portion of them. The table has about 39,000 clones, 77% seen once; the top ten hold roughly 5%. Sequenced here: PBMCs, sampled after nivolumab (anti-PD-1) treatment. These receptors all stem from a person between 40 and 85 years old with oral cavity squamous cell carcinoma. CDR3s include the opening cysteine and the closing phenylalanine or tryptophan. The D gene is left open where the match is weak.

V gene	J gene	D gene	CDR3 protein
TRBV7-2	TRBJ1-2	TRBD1	CASSLAPDRVGYTF
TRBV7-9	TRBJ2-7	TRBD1	CASSDRGPYEQYF
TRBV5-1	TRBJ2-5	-	CASRIGQETQYF
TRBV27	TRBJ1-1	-	CASSTGTAAFTEAFF
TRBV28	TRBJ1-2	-	CASSLTGIYGYTF
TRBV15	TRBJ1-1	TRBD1	CAIRSGTGTTEAFF
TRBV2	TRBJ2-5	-	CASRRLHGDRQETQYF
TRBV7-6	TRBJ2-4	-	CASSLEVEGSIQYF
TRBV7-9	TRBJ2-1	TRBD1	CASSLWTGGSYNEQFF
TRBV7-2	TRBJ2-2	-	CASSGGSTNTGELFF
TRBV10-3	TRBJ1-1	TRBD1	CAISRGGRGGTEAFF
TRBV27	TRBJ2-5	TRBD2	CASSFLGLAVLRGKTQYF
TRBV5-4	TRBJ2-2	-	CASSPGGGFTTGELFF
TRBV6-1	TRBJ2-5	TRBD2	CASSEGGGQETQYF
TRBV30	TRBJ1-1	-	CAWSVGAFNTEAFF
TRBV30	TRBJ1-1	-	CASMLTGNTEAFF
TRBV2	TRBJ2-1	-	CASSEDRRVNEQFF
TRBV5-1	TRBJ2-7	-	CASSLVQGVDEQYF
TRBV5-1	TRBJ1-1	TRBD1	CASSLGTGGLLNTEAFF
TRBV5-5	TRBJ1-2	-	CASSSYYGADYGYTF
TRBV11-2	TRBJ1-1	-	CASSPTGTLATEAFF
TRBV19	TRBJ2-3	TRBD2	CASSASGRRDTQYF
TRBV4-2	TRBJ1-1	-	CASSQRRASGMNTEAFF
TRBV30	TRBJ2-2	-	CAWSLTHSGGDTGELFF
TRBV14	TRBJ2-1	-	CASSQRKGSSGHNEQFF
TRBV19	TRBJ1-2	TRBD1	CASREVQGANYGYTF
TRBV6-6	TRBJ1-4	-	CASSYSGGLEF
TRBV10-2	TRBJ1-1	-	CASSVAQGNTEAFF
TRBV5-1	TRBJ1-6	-	CASSLEGSPLHF
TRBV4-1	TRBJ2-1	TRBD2	CASSHRGGGPWEQFF
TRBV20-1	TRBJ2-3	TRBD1	CSAKQGDTQYF
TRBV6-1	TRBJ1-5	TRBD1	CASSEQISGPGGIQPQHF
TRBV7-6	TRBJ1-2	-	CASSPRRGGRVYGYTF
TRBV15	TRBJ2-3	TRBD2	CATSRGSGGGPDTQYF
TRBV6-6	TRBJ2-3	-	CASTQGGFSSTDTQYF
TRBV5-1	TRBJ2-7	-	CASSRGFYEQYF
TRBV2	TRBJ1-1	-	CASTRGVNTEAFF
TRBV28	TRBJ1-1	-	CASSLSGYAFF
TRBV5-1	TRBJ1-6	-	CASSLGGSSYNSPLHF
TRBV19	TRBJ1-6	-	CASSIGGRRSSPLHF
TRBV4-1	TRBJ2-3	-	CASRPLGGTDTQYF
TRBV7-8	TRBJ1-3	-	CASSSRSSGNTIYF
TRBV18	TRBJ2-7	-	CASSPPTESSYEQYF
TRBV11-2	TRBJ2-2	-	CASSLDWDPGELFF
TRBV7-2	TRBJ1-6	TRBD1	CASSSQGGGTAYHF
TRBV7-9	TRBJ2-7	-	CASSLLFYEQYF